These 8 T cell receptor beta chains were all obtained from the same sample, sequenced in a study of T cell clonotyping in hematopoietic cell transplantation. Using immunoSEQ multiplex PCR, the repertoire was profiled, and TCRdb retains in-frame clones only, with some absent. This table holds roughly 13,000 clones, less than 80% found once. The sample was PBMCs. The receptors here all came from a human donor who either received an allogeneic hematopoietic cell transplant for a myeloid malignancy or was a related donor (not recorded which). Some clones in this sample may be carry-over from other donors' samples.

In DNA form, the CDR3 reads TGTGCCAGCAGCTTAGCAGGGCCAGCCCTACTTGACGAGCAGTACTTC. Translating it yields CASSLAGPALLDEQYF. The chain couples TRBV7-2 to TRBJ2-5, with D unclear. The J call may be wrong; the DNA end is better matched by TRBJ2-7. The V gene's germline CDR1 is SGHTA and CDR2 FQGNSA. There are 16 residues in the CDR3.

This clone has more than one count but fewer than ten. This chain connects TRBV4-1 to TRBJ2-6; D might be TRBD1 (6 bases). Trimming cost V 4 bases and J 2 bases, with 12 bases left between them. The CDR3 extends over 16 amino acids. The germline CDR1 and CDR2 sequences are MGHRA and YSYEKL. The CDR3, as DNA: TGCGCCAGCAGCCTACGGACAGCAACTGGGGCCAACGTCCTGACTTTC. It codes for CASSLRTATGANVLTF.

The chain has TRBV6-1 and TRBJ1-5, with unresolved D. V shed 4 bases and J shed 3 bases, with 10 bases lying between them. Germline V gene sequence: CDR1 MNHNS, CDR2 SASEGT. This CDR3 is 14 amino acids long. Here the CDR3 DNA reads TGTGCCAGCAGTGTCTCTCCCGACAATCAGCCCCAGCATTTT. As protein: CASSVSPDNQPQHF.

Only one count was recorded for this clone. The chain carries TRBV27 and TRBJ2-1, with D perhaps matching TRBD1 or TRBD2 (6 bases each). The CDR3 is 17 residues long. CDR1 is MNHEY, CDR2 SMNVEV, per germline (reference sequence). V gave up 3 bases and J gave up 1 base, with 16 bases separating them. The CDR3 reads CASSFTGGGTSYNEQFF. The CDR3 DNA follows: TGTGCCAGCAGTTTTACCGGAGGGGGTACGTCCTACAATGAGCAGTTCTTC.

The V and J genes are TRBV4-3 and TRBJ2-1, with 13 bases matching TRBD2. Trimming took 1 base from V and 4 from J; bases not matched to a gene: 10. This CDR3 contains 19 residues. Germline values: CDR1 LGHNA, CDR2 YSLEER. CDR3 region: CASSQAGGLAGTPYNEQFF. CDR3 nucleotide sequence: TGCGCCAGCAGCCAAGCTGGGGGACTAGCGGGGACCCCTTACAATGAGCAGTTCTTC.

V gene TRBV2 combines with J gene TRBJ1-1; tentatively, D is TRBD1 (6 bases). This CDR3 comprises 13 residues. The germline V gene has CDR1 SNHLY and CDR2 FYNNEI. The germline V and J ends were trimmed by 5 bases and 12 bases, with 19 bases remaining between them. This chain's CDR3 is CASSTEGQTRTFF. The CDR3 nucleotides are TGTGCCAGCAGTACCGAGGGACAAACACGAACTTTCTTT. Looking up the rest from reference TRBV2 and TRBJ1-1 gives the full variable domain: EPEVTQTPSHQVTQMGQEVILRCVPISNHLYFYWYRQILGQKVEFLVSFYNNEISEKSEIFDDQFSVERPDGSNFTLKIRSTKLEDSAMYFCASSTEGQTRTFFGQGTRLTVV.

The rearrangement links TRBV7-8 to TRBJ2-7; D gene ambiguous. This CDR3 has 15 amino acids. Trimming pared 1 base from V and 4 bases from J, leaving 14 bases between. CDR1 SGHVS and CDR2 FQNEAQ come from the germline V gene. The CDR3 DNA is TGTGCCAGCAGCTTAGATAATCCGACCTCTTACGAGCAGTACTTC. The encoded protein is CASSLDNPTSYEQYF.

The chain has TRBV4-2 and TRBJ1-5; no firm D call. The germline V gene encodes CDR1 LGHNA and CDR2 YNFKEQ. CDR3 length: 15 residues. The ends were cut back, 0 bases at V and 3 bases at J, with 9 bases in the middle. The DNA for the CDR3 is TGTGCCAGCAGCCAAGAAGGAGCGCTCAATCAGCCCCAGCATTTT. Protein sequence: CASSQEGALNQPQHF.